The clone carrying this T cell receptor (beta chain) has more than one count but fewer than ten. The sample belongs to a study of identical twins. Using its own MiXCR run on the 5' RACE reads, TCRdb lists one record per CDR3 protein. The sample contains some 460,000 distinct CDR3 sequences, about 14% of which appear only once. The same sample was also used in a study of yellow fever vaccine responses in identical twins.

Sequences were obtained from CD4+ T cells sorted from blood. The sequence was collected from a young woman in good health.

CDR3 loop: CATSKSPTSYNEQFF. The CDR3 nucleotides are TGTGCCACCTCTAAAAGTCCTACCTCCTACAATGAGCAGTTCTTC. The V call is TRBV15, the J call TRBJ2-1; D unclear. Germline assignment: CDR1 LNHNV and CDR2 YYDKDF (reference sequence). The CDR3 covers 15 residues. Between the trimmed V and J ends, which lost 8 bases and 0 bases, there was a span of 14 bases.